Listed below are T cell receptor beta chains from one sample, sequenced in a study of blood T cell repertoires in COVID-19. Sequencing used immunoSEQ multiplex PCR; TCRdb keeps in-frame clones, though not all of them. This sample has some 120,000 clones, with around four fifths found just once. Sequencing used peripheral blood. Receptor source: an elderly man with COVID-19, enrolled during active disease. CDR3s include the opening cysteine and the closing phenylalanine or tryptophan. A D gene is named only where the DNA matches it firmly. The size of a clone is reported for some rows only, either as once, few or many, or as a class for expanded clones.

TRBV7-9,NA,TRBJ2-3,NA,TGTGCCAGCAGCTTAGTGGCCACCACAGATACGCAGTATTTT,CASSLVATTDTQYF
TRBV5-5,many,TRBJ2-1,NA,TGTGCCAGCAGCTCTAACCCGGGGAATGAGCAGTTCTTC,CASSSNPGNEQFF
TRBV7-8,many,TRBJ2-7,TRBD1,TGTGCCAGCAGCTTAGCCGGGACAGGGATCTACGAGCAGTACTTC,CASSLAGTGIYEQYF
TRBV6-2/TRBV6-3,NA,TRBJ1-2,NA,TGTGCCAGCAGTTACTCGGTACAGCTTCTGATGGGCTACACCTTC,CASSYSVQLLMGYTF
TRBV4-2,NA,TRBJ2-2,TRBD2,TGTGCCAGCAGCCAGGGCCTAGCGGCGAACACCGGGGAGCTGTTTTTT,CASSQGLAANTGELFF
TRBV27,once,TRBJ1-2,TRBD1,TGTGCCAGCAGGGCCACAGGGGCCTATGGCTACACCTTC,CASRATGAYGYTF
TRBV4-2,NA,TRBJ2-7,TRBD2,TGTGCCAGCAGCCAACCTGATATGCGGGAGGAAGTGCAGTACTTC,CASSQPDMREEVQYF
TRBV5-1,NA,TRBJ1-6,NA,TGCGCCAGCAGCTTGGATCCGGAGAGCTCCTATAATTCACCCCTCCACTTT,CASSLDPESSYNSPLHF
TRBV29-1,NA,TRBJ2-1,NA,TGCAGCGTTTTTCCCGGCGGCAATGAGCAGTTCTTC,CSVFPGGNEQFF
TRBV3-1/TRBV3-2,once,TRBJ1-1,NA,TGTGCCAGCAGCCAACAGGACAGGAACACTGAAGCTTTCTTT,CASSQQDRNTEAFF
TRBV3-1/TRBV3-2,NA,TRBJ1-5,NA,TGTGCCAGCAGCCAAGTTTCGGGGGGCAATCAGCCCCAGCATTTT,CASSQVSGGNQPQHF
TRBV6-1,NA,TRBJ1-2,NA,TGTGCCAGCAGTGAAGCGGCCCCTTTCTGGGCAGCCTATGGCTACACCTTC,CASSEAAPFWAAYGYTF
TRBV6-5,NA,TRBJ1-1,TRBD1,TGTGCCAGTGGGACAGATGTTTTTCACACTGAAGCTTTCTTT,CASGTDVFHTEAFF
TRBV28,NA,TRBJ1-1,TRBD1,TGTGCCAGCAGTTTGGGGGGAGGACAGGGACGTGAAGCTTTCTTT,CASSLGGGQGREAFF
TRBV29-1,NA,TRBJ1-5,NA,TGCAGCGTTAAGAGGCAGATTAAACGCGAAAATCAGCCCCAGCATTTT,CSVKRQIKRENQPQHF
TRBV4-1,few,TRBJ2-2,NA,TGCGCCAGCAGCCAAGATCTCGGGGGCACCGGGGAGCTGTTTTTT,CASSQDLGGTGELFF
TRBV28,once,TRBJ1-5,NA,TGTGCCAGCAGTATATACAGGGACCAGCCCCAGCATTTT,CASSIYRDQPQHF
TRBV18,NA,TRBJ1-3,TRBD1,TGTGCCAGCTCTCTTCAGGGGGCTGGAAACACCATATATTTT,CASSLQGAGNTIYF
TRBV28,NA,TRBJ2-3,TRBD2,TGTGCCAGCAGTCCCGGGACTAGCGGCAGCACAGATACGCAGTATTTT,CASSPGTSGSTDTQYF
TRBV7-6,few,TRBJ2-7,TRBD1,TGTGCCAGCACCCAGGGGGCAGCTTACGAGCAGTACTTC,CASTQGAAYEQYF
TRBV7-2,few,TRBJ2-7,NA,TGTGCCAGCACCGTAACTAGGACCTCCGAGCAGTACTTC,CASTVTRTSEQYF
TRBV5-1,few,TRBJ2-7,NA,TGCGCCAGCAGCTTGCTGGACAGTTCCTACGAGCAGTACTTC,CASSLLDSSYEQYF
TRBV3-1/TRBV3-2,NA,TRBJ1-5,NA,TGTGCCAGCAGCCCCCTCTTCGGTCAGCCCCAGCATTTT,CASSPLFGQPQHF
TRBV15,NA,TRBJ2-3,NA,TGTGCCACCAGCAGAGATTACGGGGGCACAGATACGCAGTATTTT,CATSRDYGGTDTQYF
TRBV19,NA,TRBJ2-2,TRBD2,TGTGCCACCGGGACTAGCGGGAGCATCGGGGAGCTGTTTTTT,CATGTSGSIGELFF
TRBV28,NA,TRBJ2-7,TRBD2,TGTGCCAGCAGTAACGTAGCGGGAGGGCCGGAGGAGCAGTACTTC,CASSNVAGGPEEQYF
TRBV5-3,NA,TRBJ1-5,TRBD1,TGTGCCAGAAGCTTGGGCGCAGGGCAAGGGGGCTATAGCAATCAGCCCCAGCATTTT,CARSLGAGQGGYSNQPQHF